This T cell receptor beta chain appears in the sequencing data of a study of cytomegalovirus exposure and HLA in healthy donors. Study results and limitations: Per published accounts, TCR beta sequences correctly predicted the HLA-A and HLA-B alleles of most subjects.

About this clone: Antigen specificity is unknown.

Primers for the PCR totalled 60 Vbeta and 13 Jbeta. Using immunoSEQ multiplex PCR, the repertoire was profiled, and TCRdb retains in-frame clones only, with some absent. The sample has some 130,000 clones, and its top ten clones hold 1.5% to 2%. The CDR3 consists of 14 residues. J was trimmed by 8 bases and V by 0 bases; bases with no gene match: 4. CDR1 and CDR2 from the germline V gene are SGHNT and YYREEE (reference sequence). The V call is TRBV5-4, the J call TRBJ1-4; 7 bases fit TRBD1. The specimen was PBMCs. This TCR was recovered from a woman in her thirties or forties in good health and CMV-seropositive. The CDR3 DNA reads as TGTGCCAGCAGCTTGGGACAGGGCCTGGAAAAACTGTTTTTT. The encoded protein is CASSLGQGLEKLFF.